These T cell receptor beta chains were read from a single sample in a study of blood T cell repertoires in COVID-19. Sequenced by immunoSEQ multiplex PCR; TCRdb stores in-frame clones only, minus some. The sample has about 74,000 clones, roughly 86% seen once. Sequenced sample: peripheral blood. The receptors here all came from a man between 65 and 80 years old with acute or convalescent COVID-19. The CDR3 runs from the conserved cysteine through the conserved F or W. A D gene is named only where the DNA matches it firmly. Clone size is stated in some rows and not others, as once, few, many or a class when expanded.

length,J,V,size,D,DNA,CDR3
17,TRBJ1-2,TRBV7-9,-,TRBD1,TGTGCCAGCAGCGCCCCCGGGACAGGGGCGCTGGAATATGGCTACACCTTC,CASSAPGTGALEYGYTF
13,TRBJ1-2,TRBV18,-,-,TGTGCCACCGGGGTGGCGGGAAACTATGGCTACACCTTC,CATGVAGNYGYTF
14,TRBJ2-2,TRBV27,-,TRBD1,TGTGCCACCGCCCGGGACAGGGGTACCGGGGAGCTGTTTTTT,CATARDRGTGELFF
14,TRBJ1-2,TRBV7-2,-,-,TGTGCCAGCAGAGACAGCGCCACTAACTATGGCTACACCTTC,CASRDSATNYGYTF
17,TRBJ2-3,TRBV11-2,-,TRBD1,TGTGCCAGCAACCCCGGAGGGGACAGGTCCTACACAGATACGCAGTATTTT,CASNPGGDRSYTDTQYF
14,TRBJ2-2,TRBV5-6,-,-,TGTGCCAGCAGTGTATGGGCTGGCACCGGGGAGCTGTTTTTT,CASSVWAGTGELFF
16,TRBJ2-2,TRBV27,-,-,TGTGCCAGCAGCCGCCCAACCCAGGTCGGCACCGGGGAGCTGTTTTTT,CASSRPTQVGTGELFF
14,TRBJ2-7,TRBV7-9,-,TRBD2,TGTGCCAGCAGCCCCGGACTAGCTTTCCACGAGCAGTACTTC,CASSPGLAFHEQYF
16,TRBJ1-6,TRBV5-1,-,-,TGCGCCAGCCGCGACGCGGGACGGACGTATAATTCACCCCTCCACTTT,CASRDAGRTYNSPLHF
15,TRBJ1-5,TRBV5-6,-,-,TGTGCCAGCAGCGGGGGAGGGACGGTATATCAGCCCCAGCATTTT,CASSGGGTVYQPQHF
19,TRBJ2-6,TRBV3-1/TRBV3-2,-,-,TGTGCCAGCAGCCAAGATGGCCCGGCAGGGTTTACTGGGGCCAACGTCCTGACTTTC,CASSQDGPAGFTGANVLTF
13,TRBJ1-6,TRBV3-1/TRBV3-2,few,-,TGTGCCAGCAGGAGCTCCTATAATTCACCCCTCCACTTT,CASRSSYNSPLHF
16,TRBJ2-3,TRBV9,once,-,TGTGCCAGCAGCGTAAGCCGAGGAGCTAGCACAGATACGCAGTATTTT,CASSVSRGASTDTQYF
11,TRBJ1-1,TRBV2,few,-,TGTGCCAGCAGTTCCGACACTGAAGCTTTCTTT,CASSSDTEAFF
14,TRBJ1-2,TRBV6-6,-,-,TGTGCCAGCAGTCCCGACAGGTCGACCTATGGCTACACCTTC,CASSPDRSTYGYTF
13,TRBJ1-2,TRBV5-1,-,-,TGCGCCAGCAGCGTAGACGGGAACTATGGCTACACCTTC,CASSVDGNYGYTF
15,TRBJ2-3,TRBV5-1,-,TRBD2,TGCGCCGGGTCAGATAGCGGGGCTAGCACAGATACGCAGTATTTT,CAGSDSGASTDTQYF
19,TRBJ2-1,TRBV3-1/TRBV3-2,many,-,TGTGCCAGCAGCCAAGATCAAGAGATGGAGCTCCCAGTCAACAATGAGCAGTTCTTC,CASSQDQEMELPVNNEQFF
13,TRBJ1-2,TRBV29-1,-,-,TGCAGCGTTGGCTCGACAGTGAACTATGGCTACACCTTC,CSVGSTVNYGYTF
16,TRBJ1-2,TRBV18,-,TRBD1,TGTGCCAGCTCACCTACAGGGGATAAAGCTAACTATGGCTACACCTTC,CASSPTGDKANYGYTF
13,TRBJ2-5,TRBV27,-,-,TGTGCCAGCAGTCGGGTAGTGCAAGAGACCCAGTACTTC,CASSRVVQETQYF
17,TRBJ1-2,TRBV19,-,-,TGTGCCAGTAGTATGTCCCCCCAAGAAGCATTTAACTATGGCTACACCTTC,CASSMSPQEAFNYGYTF
16,TRBJ2-5,TRBV9,-,TRBD1,TGTGCCAGCAGCGTAGGTCAGGGGGCACCTCAAGAGACCCAGTACTTC,CASSVGQGAPQETQYF
15,TRBJ1-6,TRBV10-3,-,TRBD1,TGTGCCATCAAAATAGGACAGGGCCTTAATTCACCCCTCCACTTT,CAIKIGQGLNSPLHF
15,TRBJ1-2,TRBV24-1,-,-,TGTGCCACCAGTGAAGGGCAGGGGCCCTACTATGGCTACACCTTC,CATSEGQGPYYGYTF
14,TRBJ2-7,TRBV25-1,-,-,TGTGCCAGCAGTGATGCCAGGAATAACCTCGAGCAGTACTTC,CASSDARNNLEQYF
16,TRBJ1-5,TRBV10-3,-,TRBD1,TGTGCCATCAGTGAGTCCAGGACAGGGGGCGGACAGCCCCAGCATTTT,CAISESRTGGGQPQHF
17,TRBJ2-6,TRBV5-5,-,-,TGTGCCAGCAGCTTGGCCCCCGTGAGCTCTGGGGCCAACGTCCTGACTTTC,CASSLAPVSSGANVLTF